Presented here are 31 T cell receptor beta chains from one specimen sequenced in a study of response to subunit inactivated influenza vaccine (dated by TCRdb to the late 2010s). The library was made by RT-PCR. The sequencer listed for this sample is Illumina HiSeq 2500. The raw public reads went through TCRdb reprocessing: fastp at Q25, MiXCR clone calling, in-frame beta chains kept. Each record represents a unique CDR3 protein, reported with the most common genes and DNA among its rows. The sample table shows about 300,000 distinct CDR3 sequences, and about 20% are seen once. About 9.4% of the sample goes to the ten largest clones. The sequences come from PBMCs from blood, collected 21 months after vaccination. The receptors were gathered from a man between 50 and 69 years old who received an inactivated influenza vaccine. Donor details come from another sample of the same person, matched by shared clones.

This clonotype was seen a handful of times. The chain recombines TRBV5-1 with TRBJ1-1; no clear D. The germline CDR1 and CDR2 sequences are SGHRS and YFSETQ. V was clipped by 5 bases and J by 0 bases, with 8 bases between them. The CDR3 consists of 13 residues. The CDR3 loop reads CASRAGLNTEAFF. CDR3 nucleotide sequence: TGCGCCAGCAGGGCAGGATTGAACACTGAAGCTTTCTTT.

This clonotype was seen more than once but under ten times. The CDR3 loop is CASSLRTRLGTQYF. The CDR3 nucleotides are TGTGCCAGCAGCCTACGGACTCGATTGGGGACCCAGTACTTC. The chain combines TRBV7-8 with TRBJ2-5, with D possibly TRBD2 on 5 matching bases. Germline CDR1 reads SGHVS; CDR2 reads FQNEAQ. This CDR3 is built from 14 residues. Trimming cost V 5 bases and J 7 bases, with 17 bases left between them.

At least ten counts were recorded for this clonotype. The chain links TRBV5-6 to TRBJ1-1; no clear D. Germline assignment: CDR1 SGHDT and CDR2 YYEEEE. This CDR3 has 14 amino acids. V was shortened by 2 bases and J by 1 base, with 9 bases between the two germline ends. The CDR3 nucleotides are TGTGCCAGCAGCTTTGGCACTTGGAACACTGAAGCTTTCTTT. Its translation: CASSFGTWNTEAFF.

The J gene is TRBJ2-5, the V gene TRBV28; D unclear. This CDR3 has 14 residues. Germline V gene lookup returns CDR1 MDHEN and CDR2 SYDVKM. The ends were cut back, 1 base at V and 4 bases at J, with 10 bases in the middle. In DNA form, the CDR3 reads TGTGCCAGCAGTTTATTCTCCCTAGGAGAGACCCAGTACTTC. Translation: CASSLFSLGETQYF.

The chain recombines TRBV7-9 with TRBJ2-2; D is unclear. The ends were cut back, 5 bases at V and 5 bases at J, with 9 bases in the middle. This CDR3 has 13 residues. Germline CDR1 reads SEHNR; CDR2 reads FQNEAQ (reference sequence). The CDR3 coding sequence is TGTGCCAGCAGCCTCATTTGGACCGGGGAGCTGTTTTTT. As protein: CASSLIWTGELFF.

This sequence joins TRBV7-2 and TRBJ1-6; 9 nucleotides line up with TRBD1. CDR1 is SGHTA, CDR2 FQGNSA, per germline. After removal of 5 bases from V and 9 bases from J, the junction contained 11 bases not matched to a gene. The CDR3 loop spans 16 amino acids. The DNA for the CDR3 is TGTGCCAGCAGCCCCTCGGCGACAGGGGGGAGTTCACCCCTCCACTTT. Encoded protein: CASSPSATGGSSPLHF. Full variable domain (missing parts from reference TRBV7-2 and TRBJ1-6): GAGVSQSPSNKVTEKGKDVELRCDPISGHTALYWYRQSLGQGLEFLIYFQGNSAPDKSGLPSDRFSAERTGGSVSTLTIQRTQQEDSAVYLCASSPSATGGSSPLHFGNGTRLTVT.

This clonotype was picked up a small number of times. The V gene is TRBV20-1, the J gene TRBJ2-1; tentatively, D is TRBD1 or TRBD2 (5 bases each). CDR1 and CDR2 (germline): DFQATT, SNEGSKA (reference sequence). CDR3 size: 15 residues. Trimming cost V 6 bases and J 5 bases, with 20 bases left between them. CDR3 residues: CSAWGGGPTHNEQFF. The DNA of the CDR3 is TGCAGTGCCTGGGGCGGAGGCCCAACCCACAATGAGCAGTTCTTC.

This clonotype is a singleton in its sample. This chain uses TRBV12-3 or TRBV12-4 with TRBJ2-7, with D possibly TRBD2 on 6 matching bases. V was shortened by 3 bases and J by 2 bases, with 14 bases between the two germline ends. CDR3 length: 15 amino acids. In DNA form, the CDR3 reads TGTGCCAGCAGTTTGGAGGGGCCACCTGCCTACGAGCAGTACTTC. Encoded protein: CASSLEGPPAYEQYF.

The chain couples TRBV12-3 or TRBV12-4 to TRBJ1-1; D gene uncertain. The CDR3 runs 12 residues. Trimming cost V 6 bases and J 4 bases, with 9 bases left between them. In DNA, the CDR3 is TGTGCCAGCAGCGGGTTGAGCACTGAAGCTTTCTTT. This sequence encodes CASSGLSTEAFF.

The chain joins TRBV7-6 to TRBJ1-4; 7 bases are a match to TRBD1. This CDR3 comprises 15 residues. The V gene's germline CDR1 is SGHVS and CDR2 FNYEAQ. V lost 2 bases to trimming and J lost 7 bases; unmatched junction nucleotides: 7. The CDR3 loop is CASSLRRQGGEKLFF. The CDR3, as DNA: TGTGCCAGCAGCTTAAGGAGACAGGGAGGTGAAAAACTGTTTTTT.

The J gene is TRBJ1-2, the V gene TRBV6-2 or TRBV6-3, with D possibly being TRBD1 (5 bases). Trimming pared 6 bases from V and 10 bases from J, leaving 18 bases between. Germline loops: CDR1 MNHEY, CDR2 SVGEGT. The CDR3 spans 13 residues. CDR3 residues: CASSSRGEGVYTF. The CDR3 nucleotides read TGTGCCAGCAGCTCCCGGGGGGAAGGAGTCTACACCTTC.

This clonotype was detected only a few times. The J gene is TRBJ2-7, the V gene TRBV18, with D perhaps given as TRBD1 or TRBD2 (5 bases each). The length of the CDR3 is 15 residues. V lost 5 bases and J 0 bases, leaving 14 bases between the germline ends. Per the germline V gene, CDR1 is KGHSH and CDR2 is LQKENI. The CDR3 protein is CASSETPGPSYEQYF. The CDR3 nucleotides are TGTGCCAGCTCAGAAACTCCGGGACCCTCCTACGAGCAGTACTTC.

The sample holds many counts of this clonotype. The chain is built from TRBV7-6 and TRBJ1-5; D unresolved. Germline assignment: CDR1 SGHVS and CDR2 FNYEAQ. This CDR3 contains 15 residues. V was trimmed by 1 base and J by 10 bases, leaving 17 bases between them. CDR3 loop: CASSLGGGSGRPQHF. The CDR3 region has the DNA TGTGCCAGCAGCTTAGGGGGAGGGTCGGGGAGACCCCAGCATTTT.

The chain recombines TRBV18 with TRBJ1-5; 11 bases line up with TRBD1. This CDR3 region has 16 residues. The V gene's germline CDR1 is KGHSH and CDR2 LQKENI. Trimming cost V 0 bases and J 7 bases; bases outside gene matches: 5. CDR3 DNA sequence: TGTGCCAGCTCACCACCGCCGGGACAGGGGGACCAGCCCCAGCATTTT. Translating it yields CASSPPPGQGDQPQHF.

The V call is TRBV19, the J call TRBJ1-5, with a possible D match to TRBD1 (6 bases). In germline, CDR1 is LNHDA, CDR2 SQIVND (reference sequence). The CDR3 loop spans 15 amino acids. V gave up 7 bases and J gave up 0 bases, with 13 bases separating them. The CDR3 spells CASIEGVYSNQPQHF. For the CDR3, the DNA is TGTGCCAGTATCGAGGGGGTCTATAGCAATCAGCCCCAGCATTTT.

The rearrangement links TRBV20-1 to TRBJ1-1; D is unresolved. The V end was cut by 0 bases, the J end by 1 base, with 9 bases between. Germline values: CDR1 DFQATT, CDR2 SNEGSKA (reference sequence). The CDR3 spans 14 residues. The CDR3 nucleotides are TGCAGTGCTAGAGATCTAAGGTGGAACACTGAAGCTTTCTTT. It specifies CSARDLRWNTEAFF.

In the case of this clonotype: A read error may be the cause here, since a much bigger clone is one base away. The CDR3 does not end in the conserved phenylalanine or tryptophan, so this is likely a read error. The rearrangement links TRBV27 to TRBJ2-7; 9 nucleotides align to TRBD2. CDR3 length: 15 amino acids. Germline CDR1 MNHEY, CDR2 SMNVEV (reference sequence). Losses at the gene ends were 4 bases for V and 6 bases for J; bases not matched to a gene: 10. The CDR3 reads CASSSGTSPESEQYS. The CDR3 coding sequence is TGTGCCAGCAGTTCGGGGACTAGCCCGGAGTCCGAGCAGTACTCC.

The chain is built from TRBV19 and TRBJ2-4; tentative D call: TRBD1 (5 bases). The CDR3 totals 12 residues. Trimming cost V 6 bases and J 8 bases, with 11 bases left between them. Germline-derived CDR1 and CDR2 are LNHDA and SQIVND (reference sequence). CDR3 coding DNA: TGTGCCAGTAGAAGCCTAGGGGACATTCAGTACTTC. This encodes CASRSLGDIQYF.

In nucleotides, the CDR3 is TGTGCCAGCACAGGGTTAAATTCACCCCTCCACTTT. Translating it yields CASTGLNSPLHF. The V call is TRBV7-2, the J call TRBJ1-6; TRBD1 might be the D (5 bases). The CDR3 spans 12 residues. Trimming cost V 7 bases and J 7 bases, with 8 bases left between them. The germline CDR1 and CDR2 sequences are SGHTA and FQGNSA.

The chain combines TRBV4-1 with TRBJ2-6; 8 bases align to TRBD2. Germline loops: CDR1 MGHRA, CDR2 YSYEKL. The J segment lost 5 bases and the V segment lost 9 bases, leaving 15 bases of the junction unmatched. The CDR3 covers 17 residues. The DNA of the CDR3 is TGCGCCAGAGGGAGCCGCCAGCGGGGGATCTGGGCCAACGTCCTGACTTTC. Its translation is CARGSRQRGIWANVLTF.

This clonotype was seen a handful of times. The J gene is TRBJ1-4, the V gene TRBV20-1; 7 bases line up with TRBD1. The germline gives CDR1 DFQATT, CDR2 SNEGSKA (reference sequence). The CDR3 length is 15 residues. The junction had 8 bases not matched to a gene; V was cut back by 0 bases and J by 7 bases. In DNA, the CDR3 is TGCAGTGCTAGAGACGCGACAGGGCTTACTGAAAAACTGTTTTTT. Translating gives CSARDATGLTEKLFF.

The chain carries TRBV29-1 and TRBJ1-1, with 7 bases matching TRBD1. The CDR3 contains 14 residues. Germline trimming cut 3 bases from V and 5 bases from J; bases unmatched to any gene: 9. CDR1 and CDR2 (germline): SQVTM, ANQGSEA. CDR3 sequence reads: CSVENIQGKTEAFF. The CDR3 DNA reads as TGCAGCGTTGAGAATATACAGGGGAAAACTGAAGCTTTCTTT.

This clonotype was found a few times. This chain uses TRBV25-1 with TRBJ1-1; 8 bases match TRBD1. The CDR3 sequence is 12 residues long. CDR1 is MGHDK, CDR2 SYGVNS, per germline. The ends lost 4 bases at V and 6 bases at J; junction bases unmatched: 1. CDR3 coding DNA: TGTGCCAGCAGTGCAGGGGGCCCTGAAGCTTTCTTT. Translating gives CASSAGGPEAFF.

This clonotype has a handful of counts. DNA of the CDR3: TGTGCCAGCAGCCCGGCCGGGACAGGGTTGTTTCAGCAGTACTTC. This translates into CASSPAGTGLFQQYF. The gene calls are TRBV14 and TRBJ2-7; 9 nucleotides line up with TRBD1. CDR1 and CDR2 from the germline V gene are SGHDN and FVKESK. The CDR3 is made up of 15 amino acids. Trimming at V came to 4 bases and at J to 8 bases, leaving 12 bases not matched to a gene.

This clonotype was seen a few times. The chain has TRBV28 and TRBJ2-5, with D possibly TRBD1 on 5 matching bases. Germline CDR1 is MDHEN and CDR2 is SYDVKM. The CDR3 is 17 amino acids. The V end lost 5 bases, the J end lost 5 bases, and 24 bases lay between the germline ends. Here the CDR3 DNA reads TGTGCCAGCAGTCCTCTGCGCCAGGGAAGCTTGTCGGAGACCCAGTACTTC. It is translated as CASSPLRQGSLSETQYF.

This chain links TRBV5-1 with TRBJ1-5, with D possibly matching TRBD1 (5 bases). CDR3 length: 16 residues. Germline CDR1 SGHRS, CDR2 YFSETQ. With 0 bases removed from V and 0 bases from J, the gap between germline ends came to 10 bases. The CDR3 bases are TGCGCCAGCAGCTTGGATGGGACCTATAGCAATCAGCCCCAGCATTTT. Protein sequence: CASSLDGTYSNQPQHF.

This clonotype was detected a few times. The chain joins TRBV7-2 to TRBJ2-3; possibly TRBD1 or TRBD2 for D (5 bases each). The germline CDR1 and CDR2 sequences are SGHTA and FQGNSA. V lost 5 bases, J lost 1 base, and 13 bases lay in between. This CDR3 contains 15 residues. CDR3 in amino acids: CASSINQGGTDTQYF. The CDR3 DNA sequence: TGTGCCAGCAGCATTAATCAGGGAGGCACAGATACGCAGTATTTT.

The chain uses TRBV7-9 and TRBJ2-7, with 7 bases matching TRBD1. The CDR3 is 13 amino acids. The ends lost 0 bases at V and 6 bases at J; junction bases unmatched: 2. Germline V CDR1 and CDR2: SEHNR, FQNEAQ (reference sequence). The DNA for the CDR3 is TGTGCCAGCAGCTTAGCAGGGGGCGGCGAGCAGTACTTC. This encodes CASSLAGGGEQYF.

This clonotype occurred once. The chain links TRBV28 to TRBJ1-6, with 8 bases identical to TRBD1. The germline gives CDR1 MDHEN, CDR2 SYDVKM. Unmatched junction bases numbered 8, after V lost 6 bases and J lost 7 bases. This CDR3 has 15 amino acids. CDR3 residues: CASSTGQGRNSPLHF. CDR3 in DNA: TGTGCCAGCAGCACAGGACAGGGAAGAAATTCACCCCTCCACTTT. The variable domain in full, with the rest retrieved from reference TRBV28 and TRBJ1-6, is DVKVTQSSRYLVKRTGEKVFLECVQDMDHENMFWYRQDPGLGLRLIYFSYDVKMKEKGDIPEGYSVSREKKERFSLILESASTNQTSMYLCASSTGQGRNSPLHFGNGTRLTVT.

This clonotype has just a few counts. The V gene is TRBV4-2, the J gene TRBJ1-2, with D maybe TRBD1 (5 bases). Trimming pared 1 base from V and 13 bases from J, leaving 13 bases between. The CDR3 is 12 residues long. Germline V gene sequence: CDR1 LGHNA, CDR2 YNFKEQ. This chain's CDR3 is CASSQVGQISTF. CDR3 coding DNA: TGTGCCAGCAGCCAAGTTGGACAAATCTCCACCTTC.

The chain joins TRBV28 to TRBJ1-5; D possibly corresponds to TRBD1 (5 bases). V dropped 3 bases and J dropped 5 bases, with 11 bases sitting between them. This CDR3 has 14 amino acids. Germline lookup yields CDR1 MDHEN and CDR2 SYDVKM. CDR3 coding DNA: TGTGCCAGCAGTTTGCTGGGGGTGGATCAGCCCCAGCATTTT. This gives the protein CASSLLGVDQPQHF.